This T cell receptor beta chain is from a study of T cells in Graves' hyperthyroidism and ophthalmopathy. TCR beta CDR3 sequences were amplified from RNA transcripts. The HTBI primer set was used in a first-round RT-PCR of the TCR CDR3. MiXCR, run by TCRdb on the multiplex PCR reads, gives a single entry per CDR3 protein. In the table there are around 340,000 distinct CDR3 sequences, 17% of which are singletons. In its sample, this clonotype was seen many times. The CDR3 is 12 amino acids. V was trimmed by 3 bases and J by 6 bases, leaving 6 bases between them. The PBMCs were taken from about 9.7 ml of fresh peripheral blood.

Sequenced sample: blood. The V gene is TRBV12-3 or TRBV12-4, the J gene TRBJ1-5; D is unresolved. The TCR comes from a woman in her twenties or thirties with Graves' hyperthyroidism that later progressed to Graves' ophthalmopathy. The CDR3 sequence: CASSLLGQPQHF. The CDR3 coding sequence is TGTGCCAGCAGTTTGTTAGGTCAGCCCCAGCATTTT.